This T cell receptor beta chain was documented in a study of cytomegalovirus exposure and HLA in healthy donors. In the PCR, 60 Vbeta and 13 Jbeta primers were used. Method: immunoSEQ multiplex PCR; TCRdb's copy keeps in-frame clones and lacks some. The sample has over 120,000 clones; about 76% are singletons. About this clone itself: Its specificity is not known.

Study-level points and caveats: CMV antigen specificity was confirmed in vitro for a few CMV-associated chains.

The CDR3 spans 16 residues. Germline CDR1 is MGHDK and CDR2 is SYGVNS. Trimming left V 1 base short and J 0 bases short, with 10 bases between. This receptor was taken from a male donor in good health and CMV-seronegative. This chain joins TRBV25-1 and TRBJ2-1, with D tentatively TRBD2 (5 bases). The material sequenced was PBMCs. The CDR3 sequence: CASSEFGLGSYNEQFF. The CDR3, as DNA: TGTGCCAGCAGTGAATTCGGACTGGGCTCCTACAATGAGCAGTTCTTC.